These T cell receptor beta chains were read from a single sample in a study of untreated major depressive disorder. Produced via immunoSEQ multiplex PCR; TCRdb's table is partial and in-frame only. The sample has about 25,000 clones; roughly nine tenths are singletons. Sequenced input: CD4+ T cells from PBMCs. These receptors were collected from a woman in her twenties or thirties with major depressive disorder. CDR3s include the opening cysteine and the closing phenylalanine or tryptophan. Fields, in order: CDR3 protein, J gene, V gene.

CASGRTGSAKNIQYF | TRBJ2-4 | TRBV5-4
CASRLSGTGMNTEAFF | TRBJ1-1 | TRBV5-4
CASSQDWGQVRWTFYEQYF | TRBJ2-7 | TRBV4-2
CASSPNGGDTGELFF | TRBJ2-2 | TRBV5-4
CSGLTGMNTEAFF | TRBJ1-1 | TRBV29-1
CASSVYGAETKKNEKLFF | TRBJ1-4 | TRBV7-9
CASSLGQGLGGYTF | TRBJ1-2 | TRBV5-4
CASSLEGSIGSGYTF | TRBJ1-2 | TRBV7-3
CASSLLPGQGAAKNIQYF | TRBJ2-4 | TRBV28
CASSPTGPDTIYF | TRBJ1-3 | TRBV2
CASSLGEETQYF | TRBJ2-5 | TRBV5-1
CASSGAASGGGETQYF | TRBJ2-5 | TRBV9
CASSFGRGTDTQYF | TRBJ2-3 | TRBV7-2
CAISESWWEQYF | TRBJ2-7 | TRBV10-3